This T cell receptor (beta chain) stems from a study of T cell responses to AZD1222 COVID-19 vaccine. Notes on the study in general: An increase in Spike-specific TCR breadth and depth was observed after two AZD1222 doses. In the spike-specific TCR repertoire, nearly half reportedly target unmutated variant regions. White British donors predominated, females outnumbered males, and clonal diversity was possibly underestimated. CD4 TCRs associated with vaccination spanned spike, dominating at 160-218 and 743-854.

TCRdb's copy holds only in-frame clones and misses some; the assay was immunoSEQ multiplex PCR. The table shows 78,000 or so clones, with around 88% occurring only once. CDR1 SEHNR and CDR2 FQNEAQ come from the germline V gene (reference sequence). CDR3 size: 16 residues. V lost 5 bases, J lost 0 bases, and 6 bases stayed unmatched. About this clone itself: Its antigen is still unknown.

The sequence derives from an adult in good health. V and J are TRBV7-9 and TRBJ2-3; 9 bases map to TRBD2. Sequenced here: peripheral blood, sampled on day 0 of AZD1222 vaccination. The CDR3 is CASSTGTSSSTDTQYF. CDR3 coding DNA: TGTGCCAGCAGCACCGGGACTAGCTCTAGCACAGATACGCAGTATTTT.